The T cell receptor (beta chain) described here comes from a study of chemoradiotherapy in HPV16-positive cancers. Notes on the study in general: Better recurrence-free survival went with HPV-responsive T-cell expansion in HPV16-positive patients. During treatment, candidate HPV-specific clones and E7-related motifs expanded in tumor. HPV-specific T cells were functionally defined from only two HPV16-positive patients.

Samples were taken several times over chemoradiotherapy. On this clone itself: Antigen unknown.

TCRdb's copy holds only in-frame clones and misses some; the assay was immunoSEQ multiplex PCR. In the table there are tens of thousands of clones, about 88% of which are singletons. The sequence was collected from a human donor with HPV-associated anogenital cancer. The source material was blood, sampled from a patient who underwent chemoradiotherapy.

The CDR3 DNA sequence: TGTGCCAGCAGCTCGATGGGCCCGGGGGCGGGAATCTATCAGCCCCAGCATTTT. Encoded protein: CASSSMGPGAGIYQPQHF. The chain joins TRBV7-8 to TRBJ1-5, with D maybe TRBD1 (6 bases). CDR1 and CDR2 from the germline V gene are SGHVS and FQNEAQ. CDR3 length equals 18 residues. Trimming removed 4 bases at V and 5 bases at J, with 24 bases between.